This TCR beta chain came from a study of cytomegalovirus exposure and HLA in healthy donors. Study-level results: Some V segments (TRBV6-2 and TRBV6-3 among them) were excluded as indistinguishable.

The V gene's germline CDR1 is SNHLY and CDR2 FYNNEI. With 6 bases clipped from V and 1 base from J, the junction kept 4 bases outside the gene matches. This CDR3 contains 14 residues. Concerning this clone: No antigen is known for it.

The PCR employed 60 Vbeta primers together with 13 Jbeta primers. Clones were read by immunoSEQ multiplex PCR, and TCRdb kept only the in-frame ones, dropping some. The table lists under 200,000 clones, with about 2.2% in the top ten. The sample consisted of PBMCs. V is TRBV2 and J is TRBJ2-5; TRBD1 aligns across 8 bases. This TCR came from a man between 25 and 39 years old in good health and CMV-seronegative. CDR3 loop: CASSPDRAQETQYF. The CDR3 DNA is TGTGCCAGCAGCCCGGACAGGGCCCAAGAGACCCAGTACTTC. The variable domain in full, completed from reference TRBV2 and TRBJ2-5, reads EPEVTQTPSHQVTQMGQEVILRCVPISNHLYFYWYRQILGQKVEFLVSFYNNEISEKSEIFDDQFSVERPDGSNFTLKIRSTKLEDSAMYFCASSPDRAQETQYFGPGTRLLVL.